These T cell receptor beta chains were read from a single sample in a study of blood T cells in healthy people across ages. TCRdb recomputed calls from the 5' RACE reads with MiXCR, one row per CDR3 protein. The sample includes 1.5 million to 2 million distinct CDR3 sequences, roughly a third of them seen just once. Sequencing input: blood. The receptors were gathered from a woman between 25 and 40 years old in good health. The CDR3 runs from the conserved cysteine through the conserved F or W. A D gene is named only where the DNA matches it firmly. For some rows the clone size is stated as once, few or many, or as a class when expanded; others skip it.

j_gene	v_gene	abundance	d_gene	CDR3aa	CDR3nt
TRBJ2-7	TRBV20-1	-	-	CSVSRGISYEQYF	TGCAGTGTTTCCCGGGGCATCTCCTACGAGCAGTACTTC
TRBJ2-7	TRBV5-1	-	-	CASSLDGKYEQYF	TGCGCCAGCAGCTTGGACGGTAAATACGAGCAGTACTTC
TRBJ2-7	TRBV25-1	-	TRBD1	CGSSVGTGTYEQYF	TGTGGCAGCAGTGTAGGGACAGGGACCTACGAGCAGTACTTC
TRBJ2-7	TRBV13	-	-	CASSLERESSYEQYF	TGTGCCAGCAGCTTAGAGAGGGAGAGCTCCTACGAGCAGTACTTC
TRBJ2-7	TRBV2	-	-	CASSERAGYSYEQYF	TGTGCCAGCAGTGAGCGGGCGGGCTACTCCTACGAGCAGTACTTC
TRBJ1-1	TRBV4-1	-	-	CASSHLLQGENEAFF	TGCGCCAGCAGCCATCTTTTACAAGGGGAGAATGAAGCTTTCTTT
TRBJ2-3	TRBV4-2	-	-	CASSQDVILVGTDTQYF	TGTGCCAGCAGCCAAGATGTTATACTAGTAGGCACAGATACGCAGTATTTT
TRBJ2-6	TRBV4-2	few	-	CASSQDRQGKSGANVLTF	TGTGCCAGCAGCCAAGATCGGCAGGGGAAGTCTGGGGCCAACGTCCTGACTTTC
TRBJ2-1	TRBV18	-	-	CASSPDRTTEQFF	TGTGCCAGCTCACCAGACAGGACAACTGAGCAGTTCTTC
TRBJ2-5	TRBV20-1	-	-	CSARSLGRRETQYF	TGCAGTGCTAGAAGCCTGGGGCGGCGGGAGACCCAGTACTTC
TRBJ2-7	TRBV4-1	-	-	CASSYLSLPNSYEQYF	TGCGCCAGCAGCTACCTCAGTTTACCGAACTCCTACGAGCAGTACTTC
TRBJ1-5	TRBV3-1	-	-	CASSPSAGSNQPQHF	TGTGCCAGCAGCCCTTCGGCGGGGAGCAATCAGCCCCAGCATTTT
TRBJ2-5	TRBV20-1	-	-	CSAVGVGTETQYF	TGCAGTGCCGTCGGGGTGGGGACGGAGACCCAGTACTTC
TRBJ2-1	TRBV5-6	-	TRBD1	CASSLIGTGDYNEQFF	TGTGCCAGCAGCTTGATCGGGACAGGCGACTACAATGAGCAGTTCTTC
TRBJ2-1	TRBV20-1	-	-	CSALQSGPWTESYNEQFF	TGCAGTGCTCTACAATCGGGACCCTGGACCGAGTCCTACAATGAGCAGTTCTTC
TRBJ2-3	TRBV30	once	-	CAWSGVMTDTQYF	TGTGCCTGGAGTGGGGTCATGACAGATACGCAGTATTTT
TRBJ2-1	TRBV20-1	few	TRBD2	CSARGSSGGANEQFF	TGCAGTGCTAGAGGGAGTAGCGGGGGGGCCAATGAGCAGTTCTTC
TRBJ2-5	TRBV11-2	many	TRBD2	CASSFPGTTQETQYF	TGTGCCAGCAGCTTCCCTGGGACTACTCAAGAGACCCAGTACTTC
TRBJ2-7	TRBV7-9	-	-	CASSLVAGRGDEQYF	TGTGCCAGCAGCTTAGTGGCGGGGCGGGGTGACGAGCAGTACTTC
TRBJ2-1	TRBV12-3/TRBV12-4	-	TRBD2	CASSTSGGGNEQFF	TGTGCCAGCAGTACTAGCGGGGGTGGGAATGAGCAGTTCTTC
TRBJ2-7	TRBV20-1	-	TRBD1	CSASTPGQGNEQYF	TGCAGTGCTAGCACCCCGGGACAGGGCAACGAGCAGTACTTC
TRBJ2-4	TRBV6-1	few	TRBD1	CASSLTGAKNIQYF	TGTGCCAGCAGCCTGACAGGGGCAAAAAACATTCAGTACTTC
TRBJ2-3	TRBV11-2	-	TRBD1	CASSLVARGQDTQYF	TGTGCCAGCAGCTTAGTAGCCAGGGGGCAGGATACGCAGTATTTT
TRBJ2-1	TRBV20-1	few	TRBD2	CSATRGPQLAEGYLDEQFF	TGCAGTGCTACCCGGGGTCCTCAACTAGCGGAGGGCTATTTGGATGAGCAGTTCTTC
TRBJ2-5	TRBV4-1	many	-	CASSQETGMVQETQYF	TGCGCCAGCAGCCAAGAAACAGGAATGGTCCAAGAGACCCAGTACTTC
TRBJ1-2	TRBV5-1	-	-	CGSSQGPDGYTF	TGCGGCAGCAGTCAGGGACCAGATGGCTACACCTTC
TRBJ2-5	TRBV5-1	-	TRBD2	CASSSHPGTSGETQYF	TGCGCCAGCAGCTCCCACCCCGGGACTAGCGGGGAGACCCAGTACTTC
TRBJ1-1	TRBV20-1	-	-	CSAPHPTVYTEAFF	TGCAGTGCTCCTCATCCGACAGTTTACACTGAAGCTTTCTTT
TRBJ1-4	TRBV30	few	-	CACAATNEKLFF	TGTGCCTGTGCTGCAACTAATGAAAAACTGTTTTTT
TRBJ1-2	TRBV7-9	-	-	CASSPKLEGSDGYTF	TGTGCCAGCAGCCCCAAATTGGAGGGATCCGATGGCTACACCTTC
TRBJ1-3	TRBV18	-	TRBD1	CASSPGDRVGNTIYF	TGTGCCAGCTCACCGGGGGACAGGGTCGGAAACACCATATATTTT
TRBJ1-1	TRBV5-1	-	-	CASSLWDVNTEAFF	TGCGCCAGCAGCCTGTGGGACGTGAACACTGAAGCTTTCTTT
TRBJ2-7	TRBV9	-	TRBD2	CASSPLSGSSYNEQYF	TGTGCCAGCAGCCCCTTGAGCGGGAGCTCCTACAATGAGCAGTACTTC
TRBJ1-5	TRBV4-2	-	-	CASSQDHIQPQHF	TGTGCCAGCAGCCAAGACCACATTCAGCCCCAGCATTTT
TRBJ2-3	TRBV10-1	few	TRBD1	CASSEWTGGIKDTQYF	TGCGCCAGCAGTGAGTGGACAGGGGGCATCAAAGATACGCAGTATTTT
TRBJ2-3	TRBV5-1	once	-	CASRDSQDTQYF	TGCGCCAGCAGAGACAGCCAGGATACGCAGTATTTT
TRBJ2-5	TRBV11-2	-	TRBD2	CASSRSGRGEETQYF	TGTGCCAGCAGCCGTAGCGGGAGAGGGGAAGAGACCCAGTACTTC
TRBJ2-1	TRBV7-8	-	TRBD2	CASSSREGTRYNEQFF	TGTGCCAGCAGTTCAAGGGAGGGGACTCGCTACAATGAGCAGTTCTTC
TRBJ2-1	TRBV9	-	TRBD2	CASSVGRTSGSMEQFF	TGTGCCAGCAGCGTAGGTCGGACTAGCGGGAGTATGGAGCAGTTCTTC
TRBJ2-1	TRBV20-1	-	-	CSARDRDQAYNEQFF	TGCAGTGCTAGAGATCGGGACCAAGCCTACAATGAGCAGTTCTTC
TRBJ1-2	TRBV29-1	few	-	CSVEPSSPYGYTF	TGCAGCGTTGAACCCTCTAGCCCCTATGGCTACACCTTC
TRBJ2-5	TRBV25-1	few	TRBD2	CASSEWREAAKETQYF	TGTGCCAGCAGTGAATGGCGGGAGGCCGCTAAAGAGACCCAGTACTTC
TRBJ2-3	TRBV15	many	TRBD2	CATSRDKASGATTDTQYF	TGTGCCACCAGCAGAGATAAGGCTAGCGGGGCAACCACAGATACGCAGTATTTT
TRBJ1-2	TRBV29-1	-	TRBD1	CSVEELTGYSYTF	TGCAGCGTTGAAGAGCTGACAGGGTATAGCTACACCTTC
TRBJ2-7	TRBV4-2	many	TRBD2	CASSRGTSGSGLSEQYF	TGTGCCAGCAGCCGCGGGACTAGCGGGAGTGGTCTCAGTGAGCAGTACTTC
TRBJ2-2	TRBV9	few	-	CASSVEASLGGELFF	TGTGCCAGCAGCGTAGAGGCTAGCCTGGGCGGGGAGCTGTTTTTT
TRBJ2-3	TRBV5-6	-	-	CASSAVPRDTQYF	TGTGCCAGCAGCGCGGTCCCGCGGGATACGCAGTATTTT
TRBJ1-2	TRBV4-1	few	TRBD1	CASSPEQGFFYGYTF	TGCGCCAGCAGCCCAGAACAGGGGTTTTTCTATGGCTACACCTTC
TRBJ2-3	TRBV25-1	few	-	CASSDPGLLDTQYF	TGTGCCAGCAGTGATCCGGGACTGCTAGATACGCAGTATTTT
TRBJ2-5	TRBV27	few	-	CASSLWADQAETQYF	TGTGCCAGCAGTTTATGGGCCGACCAGGCAGAGACCCAGTACTTC
TRBJ2-2	TRBV9	-	TRBD2	CASSVGYTSGGLNTGELFF	TGTGCCAGCAGCGTAGGGTATACTAGCGGGGGGCTGAACACCGGGGAGCTGTTTTTT
TRBJ2-7	TRBV7-2	-	-	CASSLFNGKHEQYF	TGTGCCAGCAGCTTATTTAACGGGAAACACGAGCAGTACTTC
TRBJ1-1	TRBV28	-	-	CASTEENTEAFF	TGTGCCAGCACTGAGGAGAACACTGAAGCTTTCTTT
TRBJ2-3	TRBV5-1	-	TRBD2	CASSPASGGTTDTQYF	TGCGCCAGCAGCCCGGCTAGCGGGGGGACCACAGATACGCAGTATTTT
TRBJ1-1	TRBV4-1	few	-	CASSQGFLSLRDQQEAFF	TGCGCCAGCAGCCAAGGATTTTTGAGCCTGAGGGATCAACAGGAAGCTTTCTTT